This T cell receptor (beta chain) was sequenced during a study of T cell responses to AZD1222 COVID-19 vaccine. Sequenced by immunoSEQ multiplex PCR; TCRdb stores in-frame clones only, minus some. The data hold 45,000 or so clones, with nearly 85% observed a single time. This clone was recorded a few times. The antigen remains unidentified. Germline CDR1 is KGHDR and CDR2 is SFDVKD. This CDR3 is 16 amino acids long. V lost 2 bases and J lost 5, with 14 bases in between. Findings and caveats of the study: Spike-specific TCR breadth and depth were elevated following two AZD1222 doses. Spike was spanned by vaccine-associated CD4 TCRs, which were dominant at 160-218 and 743-854.

The gene calls are TRBV24-1 and TRBJ2-2, with D maybe TRBD2 (5 bases). This sequence was found in an adult in good health. The source material was peripheral blood, sampled on day 0 of AZD1222 vaccination. The CDR3 DNA reads as TGTGCCACCAGTGATTCGAGGGTTTGGGAGACCGGGGAGCTGTTTTTT. Its translation is CATSDSRVWETGELFF.